This T cell receptor beta chain was documented in a study of CD4 T cells in relation to SARS-CoV-2 and coronaviruses. Repertoires were generated with immunoSEQ multiplex PCR, while TCRdb's copy carries only in-frame clones and drops some. The sample includes tens of thousands of clones, under 95% of them seen just once. Germline V gives CDR1 SGHRS, CDR2 YFSETQ. The CDR3 covers 15 residues. Trimming left V 2 bases short and J 2 bases short, with 11 bases between. The origin of this receptor is an adult with COVID-19. The chain has TRBV5-1 and TRBJ2-1, with D tentatively TRBD2 (6 bases). Sequences were obtained from naive CD4+ T cells from PBMCs. The subset was: naive CD4+ T cells isolated by negative enrichment. CDR3 nucleotide sequence: TGCGCCAGCAGCTTCGGGGGACCGGCCTACAATGAGCAGTTCTTC. Its translation is CASSFGGPAYNEQFF.